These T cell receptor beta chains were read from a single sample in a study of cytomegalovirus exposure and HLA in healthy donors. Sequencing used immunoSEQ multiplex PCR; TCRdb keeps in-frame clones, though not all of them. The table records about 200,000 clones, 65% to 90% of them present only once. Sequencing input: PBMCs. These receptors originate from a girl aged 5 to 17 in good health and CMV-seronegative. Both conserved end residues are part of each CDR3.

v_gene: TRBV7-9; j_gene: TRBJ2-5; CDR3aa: CASSLATSGRAGGETQYF
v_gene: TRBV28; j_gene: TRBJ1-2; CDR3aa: CASSSPLSPHGYTF
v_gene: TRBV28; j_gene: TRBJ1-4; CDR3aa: CASRIPGPTNEKLFF
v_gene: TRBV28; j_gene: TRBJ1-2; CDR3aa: CASSLTTGYGYTF
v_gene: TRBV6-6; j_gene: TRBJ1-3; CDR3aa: CASSYGTGQGHTIYF
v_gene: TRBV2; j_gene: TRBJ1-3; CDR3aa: CASRRGLGGTIYF
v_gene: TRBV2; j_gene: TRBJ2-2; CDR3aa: CASRKQTGYTGELFF
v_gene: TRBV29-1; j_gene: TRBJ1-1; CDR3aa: CSVTGTVNTEAFF
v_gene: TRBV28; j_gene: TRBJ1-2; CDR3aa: CASRDPKAQRSSYTF
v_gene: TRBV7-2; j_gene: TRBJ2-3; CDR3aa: CASSWGLAGVTDTQYF
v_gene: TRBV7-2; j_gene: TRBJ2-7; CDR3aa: CASSFRVGESYEQYF
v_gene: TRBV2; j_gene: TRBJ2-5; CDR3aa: CASSFLAGETQYF
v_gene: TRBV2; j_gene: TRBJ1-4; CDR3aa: CAVRQAYNEKLFF
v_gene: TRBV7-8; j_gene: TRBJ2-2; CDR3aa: CASRTGQGAGELFF
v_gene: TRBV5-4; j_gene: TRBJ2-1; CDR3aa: CASSSGTSDLF
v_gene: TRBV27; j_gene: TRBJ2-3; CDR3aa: CASSYNRGTDTQYF
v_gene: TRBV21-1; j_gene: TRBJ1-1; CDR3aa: CASSKFLSRPEAFF
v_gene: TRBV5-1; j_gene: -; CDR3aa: CASKGQGYEQYF
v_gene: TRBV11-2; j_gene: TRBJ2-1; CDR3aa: CASSLAAYNEQFF
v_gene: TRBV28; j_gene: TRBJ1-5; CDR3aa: CAKRRQGIFRNQPQHF
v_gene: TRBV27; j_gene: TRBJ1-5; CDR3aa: CASSLWGGGQPQHF
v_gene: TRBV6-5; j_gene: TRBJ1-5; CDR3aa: CASSQGASGQPQHF
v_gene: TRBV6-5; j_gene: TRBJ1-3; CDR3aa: CATKNGNTIYF
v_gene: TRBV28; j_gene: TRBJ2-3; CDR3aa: CASSSQRKYPPDTQYF